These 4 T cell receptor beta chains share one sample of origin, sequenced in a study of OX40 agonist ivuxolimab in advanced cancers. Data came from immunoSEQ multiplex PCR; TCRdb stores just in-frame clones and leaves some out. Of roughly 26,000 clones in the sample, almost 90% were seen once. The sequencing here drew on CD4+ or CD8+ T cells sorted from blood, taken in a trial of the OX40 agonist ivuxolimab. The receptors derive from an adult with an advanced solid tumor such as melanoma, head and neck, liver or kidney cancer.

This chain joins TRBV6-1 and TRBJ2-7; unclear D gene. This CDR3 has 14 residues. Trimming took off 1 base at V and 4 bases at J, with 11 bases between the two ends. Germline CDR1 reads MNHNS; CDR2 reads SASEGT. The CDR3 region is CASSEGGAWYEQYF. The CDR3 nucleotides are TGTGCCAGCAGTGAAGGAGGCGCTTGGTACGAGCAGTACTTC.

In DNA, the CDR3 is TGTGCCAGCAGTTTTGGGGGTTACACCGGGGAGCTGTTTTTT. Its translation is CASSFGGYTGELFF. V usage is TRBV27 and J usage is TRBJ2-2; D may correspond to TRBD1 or TRBD2 (5 bases each). The germline V gene encodes CDR1 MNHEY and CDR2 SMNVEV (reference sequence). The CDR3 contains 14 residues. V lost 3 bases and J 3 bases, leaving 8 bases between the germline ends.

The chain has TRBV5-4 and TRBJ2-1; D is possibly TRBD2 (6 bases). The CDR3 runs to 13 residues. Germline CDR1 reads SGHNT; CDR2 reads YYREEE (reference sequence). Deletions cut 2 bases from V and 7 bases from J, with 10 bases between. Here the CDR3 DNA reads TGTGCCAGCAGCTTACTTGCGGGGAATGAGCAGTTCTTC. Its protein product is CASSLLAGNEQFF.

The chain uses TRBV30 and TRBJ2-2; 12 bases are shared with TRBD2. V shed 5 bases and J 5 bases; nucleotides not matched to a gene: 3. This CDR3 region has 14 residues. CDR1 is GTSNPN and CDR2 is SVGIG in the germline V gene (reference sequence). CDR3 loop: CAWGGLAGTGELFF. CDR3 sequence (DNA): TGTGCCTGGGGAGGACTAGCGGGAACCGGGGAGCTGTTTTTT. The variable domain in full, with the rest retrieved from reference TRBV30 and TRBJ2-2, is SQTIHQWPATLVQPVGSPLSLECTVEGTSNPNLYWYRQAAGRGLQLLFYSVGIGQISSEVPQNLSASRPQDRQFILSSKKLLLSDSGFYLCAWGGLAGTGELFFGEGSRLTVL.